This TCR beta chain originates from a study of T cells expressing NK-cell markers. Findings of the study overall: It is unclear if expanded NKG2C-expressing clones target HCMV antigens.

TCRdb re-called the 5' RACE reads, yielding one record per CDR3 amino acid sequence without DNA. Here the sample table reports 550,000 to 600,000 distinct CDR3 sequences. A note on this clonotype: Its antigen is unidentified.

The CDR3 covers 16 residues. Looked up from germline, CDR1 is MDHEN and CDR2 is SYDVKM. This rearrangement joins TRBV28 to TRBJ2-3; TCRdb calls TRBD1, which cannot be checked without DNA. The sample taken for sequencing was blood T cells: a sorted CD56 or NKG2C T cell subset, CD4+ or CD8+ T cells, or bulk PBMC T cells (not recorded which). This sequence originates from a man aged 18 to 29 in good health. CDR3 residues: CASNGWGVTSTDTQYF.